This paragraph reports one TCR beta chain. Using immunoSEQ multiplex PCR, the repertoire was profiled, and TCRdb retains in-frame clones only, with some absent. The sample includes around 510,000 clones, 95% to 97% of them seen just once. The data stem from a study of shared clonotypes between healthy human individuals. This CDR3 is built from 11 residues. CDR1 MDHEN and CDR2 SYDVKM come from the germline V gene. Trimming stripped 3 bases from V and 7 bases from J, with 5 bases between. The V and J genes are TRBV28 and TRBJ2-3; no clear D. The receptor comes from a woman younger than 45 in good health. The sample comprised naive CD4+ T cells sorted from blood. Noted subset: CD45RA+ positively selected. CDR3: CASSFRNTQYF. CDR3 DNA sequence: TGTGCCAGCAGTTTCCGAAATACGCAGTATTTT. The full variable domain, completed using reference TRBV28 and TRBJ2-3, is DVKVTQSSRYLVKRTGEKVFLECVQDMDHENMFWYRQDPGLGLRLIYFSYDVKMKEKGDIPEGYSVSREKKERFSLILESASTNQTSMYLCASSFRNTQYFGPGTRLTVL.